The clone carrying this T cell receptor beta chain was recorded at least ten times. Its antigen is unknown. Scientists amplified the TCR beta CDR3 regions from RNA transcripts. Amplification began with first-round RT-PCR using HTBI primers, then second-round multiplex PCR was performed. Via MiXCR, TCRdb re-called the multiplex PCR reads, giving one row per CDR3 protein. The profile shows roughly 410,000 distinct CDR3 sequences, approximately 15% of them singletons. The data are from a study of Graves' ophthalmopathy and Graves' hyperthyroidism. At the level of the study: Peripheral blood sampling occurred at initial diagnosis, before any treatment. The study's findings and limits: Detected in blood as well were most expanded thyroid clonotypes with frequency above 0.001.

The CDR3 is made up of 13 amino acids. V gave up 7 bases and J gave up 6 bases, with 15 bases separating them. CDR1 is MNHEY and CDR2 is SVGEGT in the germline V gene. The TCR originated in a woman younger than 30 with stable Graves' hyperthyroidism. The V and J genes are TRBV6-2 or TRBV6-3 and TRBJ1-1; D gene ambiguous. The material sequenced was peripheral blood. Here the CDR3 DNA reads TGTGCCAGCACCCCCTGGGGAAGGGCTGAAGCTTTCTTT. The encoded protein is CASTPWGRAEAFF.